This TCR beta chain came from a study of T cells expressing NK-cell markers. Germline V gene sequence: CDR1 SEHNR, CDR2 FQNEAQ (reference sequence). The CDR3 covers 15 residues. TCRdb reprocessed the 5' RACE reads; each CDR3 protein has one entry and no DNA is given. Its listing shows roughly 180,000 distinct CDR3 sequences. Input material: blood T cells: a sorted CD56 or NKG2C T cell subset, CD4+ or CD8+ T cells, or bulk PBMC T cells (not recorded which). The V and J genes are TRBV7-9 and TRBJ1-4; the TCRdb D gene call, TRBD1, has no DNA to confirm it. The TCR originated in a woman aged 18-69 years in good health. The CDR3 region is CASSFPGTVNEKLFF.